This section outlines one T cell receptor (beta chain) sequence together with its context. This sample was included in a study of blood T cell repertoires in COVID-19. Libraries were prepared by immunoSEQ multiplex PCR; TCRdb keeps only in-frame clonotypes and omits some of them. Of approximately 320,000 clones in the sample, roughly 89% were seen once. The CDR3 spans 15 residues. The ends were cut back, 3 bases at V and 3 bases at J, with 15 bases in the middle. The V gene's germline CDR1 is SGHTA and CDR2 FQGNSA. Input material: peripheral blood. The gene calls are TRBV7-2 and TRBJ2-7; D gene unclear. The TCR was taken from a woman younger than 45 with COVID-19, enrolled during active disease. This CDR3 is CASSFDRSSLYEQYF. CDR3 nucleotide sequence: TGTGCCAGCAGCTTCGACCGGAGCTCCCTCTACGAGCAGTACTTC.